The present TCR beta chain was sequenced within a study of T cell responses to AZD1222 COVID-19 vaccine (dated by TCRdb to about 2021). Background on the whole study: AZD1222 recipients with second doses at about 4 weeks or about 12 weeks were pooled, because spike-specific TCR depth and breadth did not differ between schedules. TCR sequencing was performed for roughly 250 trial participants, of whom around 200 were given two doses of AZD1222 and approximately 25 were given two doses of MenACWY control vaccine. Trial participants were enrolled into age subgroups of 18-55, 56-69 and 70-plus years, which contained around 150, 28 and 57 TCR-sequenced participants, respectively. Here is what the overall study found, with its caveats: Only five or six AZD1222 recipients were SARS-CoV-2 seropositive at baseline, limiting conclusions about previously exposed vaccinees. Vaccine-associated CD4 TCRs spanned the whole spike protein, with dominant responses in regions 160-218 and 743-854. In the small 56-69-year group, the increase in depth fell short of significance, most likely because of low power. Participants were mostly white British, with more females than males. The authors suggested clonal diversity may have been underestimated. After two AZD1222 doses, both the breadth and the depth of spike-specific TCRs were significantly higher than at day 0 and than in MenACWY recipients. Reportedly, almost half of the unique spike-specific TCRs recognized epitopes lying outside the regions that are mutated in the B.1.351 and B.1.1.7 variants. Because no day 14 peak-response samples were available, repertoires were characterized only after the peak T cell response.

To note about this clone: Its antigen specificity is not known. Per-base qualities were not stored, and no clone one base away is much larger.

Looking up the germline V gene (reference sequence) yields CDR1 MNHEY and CDR2 SMNVEV. The CDR3 runs 14 residues from the cysteine to the phenylalanine. Only the CDR3 part of the read is kept: 42 bases, read in frame from the first base. Trimming at the junction amounts to 3 bases on V and 8 bases on J, and the germline ends lie 16 bases apart. The CDR3 regions of human TCRbeta chains were analyzed by immunosequencing. The paper's processing steps were these. Repertoire TCRs were matched against a reference library of SARS-CoV-2-specific TCRs generated with the MIRA antigen-specificity platform. Breadth meant the fraction of unique TCRs that were SARS-CoV-2-associated, whereas depth meant the fraction of total T cells that were SARS-CoV-2-associated. Using the MIRA data, each spike-specific TCR was mapped to the spike region that the TCR reacts to and placed in a CD4 or CD8 class. Log10-transformed breadth and depth values were compared by one-way ANOVA with Sidak's multiple comparisons tests. TCRdb's version of the immuneACCESS table is confined to in-frame rearrangements and falls short of the full clone set. An unresolved V gene accounts for under half of the shortfall where checked; the remainder is of unknown origin. Clone size and V and J calls were adopted from that table, with D and trimming inferred from the DNA. This sample lists 100,000 or so clones; roughly 82% were detected once. Jointly, the top ten make up around 5.1% of the sample.

Sample time point, as interpreted from the label and publication: baseline before first vaccination. Vaccinee samples came from UK trials COV001 and COV002, including a single-blind randomized controlled phase 2/3 trial of AZD1222 (ChAdOx1 nCoV-19) in healthy adults. Trial participant PBMC samples were collected at day 0 and day 28 after the second dose for TCRbeta chain sequencing. The sample consisted of peripheral blood, taken on day 0 of AZD1222 vaccination. The clonotype originates from an adult in good health. The sequence joins TRBV27 to TRBJ1-2, with TRBD1 perhaps the D gene, on 6 matching bases. The sequenced DNA is TGTGCCAGCAGTTTTTCCCGGGGGGCGGGGGGCTACACCTTC. Translated, it gives CASSFSRGAGGYTF.